This T cell receptor beta chain is drawn from a study of beta chain features in type 1 diabetes (dated by TCRdb to the late 2010s). General notes on the study: Mean age, gender distribution, total cell number and subset yield did not differ between patients and healthy donors. Across all samples, 107,917,701 sorted cells were examined, and cell number per subset correlated strongly with RNA yield. The study compared TCRB repertoires of sorted circulating CD4+ T cell subsets between recently diagnosed type 1 diabetes patients and matched healthy donors. Regulatory and stem cell-like memory subsets were obtained from only 8 patients and roughly 8 healthy donors, while naive and central memory subsets were obtained from all 30 or so donors. What the work shows at the level of the full study, not this receptor alone: Naive, central memory and regulatory TCRB repertoires appeared to be more alike among patients than among healthy donors. PCR may preferentially amplify shorter templates, but because patient and control samples were amplified and corrected together, any resulting skew would affect both groups equally. At VDJ recombination sites, patients with type 1 diabetes made fewer insertions and deleted more nucleotides, a pattern implying thymic rearrangement abnormalities. Because cDNA rather than genomic DNA was sequenced, highly expressing activated cells could have been over-represented, although no difference in activation and CD3 levels was found between groups. HLA sub-analyses involved small numbers of individuals, so any influence of HLA type on TCRB rearrangement remained unresolved. A moderate but significant shortening of TCRB CDR3 length was observed in type 1 diabetes patients in all four CD4+ subsets.

A single peripheral blood draw of around 100 mL on average was collected from each donor into heparinised tubes. Naive, central memory, regulatory and stem cell-like memory CD4+ T cells were sorted on a BD FACSAria II using a panel including CD45RO, CCR7, CD25, CD127, CD95 and CD27. A purity above 98% was achieved for all sorted populations. PBMCs were isolated right away by Lymphoprep density gradient centrifugation and were stained directly, without culture. To minimize batch effects, samples were stained and sorted in pairs, one healthy donor with one patient per experiment. The High Capacity cDNA Reverse Transcription Kit was used to reverse transcribe all of the isolated RNA, meaning that expressed TCRB transcripts were what got sequenced. Deep immunoSEQ sequencing was performed on naive, central memory and regulatory T cell samples, with an average of around 3.4 million total reads per sample. After sorted cells were lysed in RLT buffer, RNA was extracted with DNase-treated RNeasy Micro or Mini kits, with the choice depending on cell number. To prevent cross-contamination, each cell subset was processed individually, whereas patient and healthy donor samples were processed jointly. TCRB sequences were amplified from cDNA with the immunoSEQ multiplex PCR, producing 87-bp fragments spanning the CDR3 region. The amplicons were sequenced using the Illumina HiSeq platform. In the original analysis: Synthetic template baselines were used to correct PCR bias computationally, reads within Hamming distance 2 were collapsed, and singletons that could not be merged were discarded. Reads were aligned against IMGT so that V, D and J genes, CDR3 length and insertions or deletions at six rearrangement sites could be assigned. Within each subset, clonotype counts were normalized to sorted cell number, and only after that were true diversity and Gini coefficients computed with the tcR R package. Repertoire sharing was quantified using the overlap coefficient calculated on TCRB nucleotide sequences. Out-of-frame TCRB sequences from naive cells were analyzed as a proxy for the pre-selection repertoire. TCRdb retrieved this table from immuneACCESS and kept in-frame rearrangements only. Not all clones are present; in checked studies, unresolved V genes account for under half, and no reason is known for the remainder. D and trimming come from the DNA, and the V and J calls and clone size come from that table. This sample holds about 620,000 clones; roughly a sixth were observed only once. Under 0.095% of the sample lies in the top ten.

This clone has a handful of counts. Which antigen it targets is not known. Base qualities are not provided; no much larger clone lies one nucleotide away. The CDR3 measures 15 amino acids from cysteine to phenylalanine. The sequence is cut down to CDR3 DNA, 45 bases in frame from base 1. For this chain, trimming is 5 bases at the V end and 10 bases at the J end, and the number of junction bases without a gene match is 10. CDR1 and CDR2 (KGHSH, LQKENI) derive from the germline V gene. The clonotype was recovered from a man younger than 35 in good health. Sequencing input: naive CD4+ T cells from blood. The intended sense of this specimen's cell subset or site label: true naive CD4+ T cells. Recombination connected TRBV18 to TRBJ2-1, with 11 central nucleotides matching TRBD2. CDR3 protein: CASSMTSGTSGEQFF. The bases read TGTGCCAGCTCAATGACTAGCGGGACCTCGGGGGAGCAGTTCTTC.